This TCR beta chain appears in the sequencing data of a study of blood T cell repertoires in COVID-19. TCRdb's copy holds only in-frame clones and misses some; the assay was immunoSEQ multiplex PCR. The repertoire consists of around 250,000 clones, with approximately 87% occurring once and the leading ten covering under 5.5%. The CDR3 is 13 amino acids. Trimming removed 5 bases at V and 3 bases at J, with 10 bases between. Germline V CDR1 and CDR2: SGHVS, FQNEAQ. This sequence was found in a man between 60 and 70 years old who had recovered from COVID-19. Sequenced material: peripheral blood. V gene TRBV7-8 combines with J gene TRBJ2-5; D may be TRBD1 (6 bases). The CDR3 nucleotides are TGTGCCAGCAGCAGGAGGACAGAAGAGACCCAGTACTTC. Translation: CASSRRTEETQYF.